Given below is one T cell receptor beta chain in context. This entry belongs to a study of blood T cell repertoires in COVID-19. Across the whole study: Researchers got acute and convalescent COVID-19 samples from the United States, Italy and Spain. PBMCs, B-cell-depleted T cells, or T cells were the source of the cDNA or gDNA that made up the material.

Original processing notes: The assay estimated nucleated cells by amplifying reference gene primers. Method: immunoSEQ multiplex PCR; TCRdb's copy keeps in-frame clones and lacks some. D and trimming were read from the DNA, whereas the V and J calls and clone size are those reported in that table. The sample includes 250,000 or so clones, about 85% of them seen just once. The CDR3 loop spans 15 amino acids. Germline lookup yields CDR1 MGHRA and CDR2 YSYEKL. V lost 0 bases, J lost 5 bases, and 11 bases lay in between. The sequenced sample was peripheral blood. The source of this sequence is a man aged 55 to 70 with acute or convalescent COVID-19. The J gene is TRBJ1-5, the V gene TRBV4-1; TRBD1 is a possible D gene (5 bases). CDR3 region: CASSQDGRGYQPQHF. The CDR3 DNA reads TGCGCCAGCAGCCAAGATGGAAGGGGATATCAGCCCCAGCATTTT.